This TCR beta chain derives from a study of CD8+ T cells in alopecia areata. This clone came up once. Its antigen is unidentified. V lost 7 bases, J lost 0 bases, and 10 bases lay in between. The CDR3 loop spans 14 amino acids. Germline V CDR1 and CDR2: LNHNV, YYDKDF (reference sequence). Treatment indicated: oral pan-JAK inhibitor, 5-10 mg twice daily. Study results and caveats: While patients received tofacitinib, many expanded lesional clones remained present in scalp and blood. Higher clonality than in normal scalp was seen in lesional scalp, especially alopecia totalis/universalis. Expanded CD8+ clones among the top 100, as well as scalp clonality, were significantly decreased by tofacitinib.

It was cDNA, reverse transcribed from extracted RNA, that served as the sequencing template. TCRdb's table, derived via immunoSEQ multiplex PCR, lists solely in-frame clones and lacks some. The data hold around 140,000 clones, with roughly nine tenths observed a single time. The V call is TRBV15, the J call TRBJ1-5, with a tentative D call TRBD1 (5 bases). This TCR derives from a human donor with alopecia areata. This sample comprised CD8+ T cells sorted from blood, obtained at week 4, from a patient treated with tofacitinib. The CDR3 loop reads CATTLDTSNQPQHF. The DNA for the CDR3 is TGTGCCACCACCCTGGACACTAGCAATCAGCCCCAGCATTTT.